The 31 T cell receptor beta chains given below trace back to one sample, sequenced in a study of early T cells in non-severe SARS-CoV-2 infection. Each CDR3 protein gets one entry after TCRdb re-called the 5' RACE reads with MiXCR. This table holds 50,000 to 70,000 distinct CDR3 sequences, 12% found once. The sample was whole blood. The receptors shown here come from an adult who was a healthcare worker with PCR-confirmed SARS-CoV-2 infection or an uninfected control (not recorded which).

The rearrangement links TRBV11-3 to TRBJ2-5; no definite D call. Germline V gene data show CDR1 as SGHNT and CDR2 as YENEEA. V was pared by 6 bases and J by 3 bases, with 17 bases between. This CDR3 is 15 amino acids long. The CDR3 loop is CASSESARSEETQYF. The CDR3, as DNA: TGTGCCAGCAGTGAGAGCGCCCGATCAGAAGAGACCCAGTACTTC.

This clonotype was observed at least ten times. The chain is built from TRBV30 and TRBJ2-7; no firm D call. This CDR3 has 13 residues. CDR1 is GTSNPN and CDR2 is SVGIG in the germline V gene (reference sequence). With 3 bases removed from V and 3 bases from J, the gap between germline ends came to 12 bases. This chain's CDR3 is CAWRGNRLYEQYF. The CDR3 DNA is TGTGCCTGGAGAGGGAACAGACTCTACGAGCAGTACTTC.

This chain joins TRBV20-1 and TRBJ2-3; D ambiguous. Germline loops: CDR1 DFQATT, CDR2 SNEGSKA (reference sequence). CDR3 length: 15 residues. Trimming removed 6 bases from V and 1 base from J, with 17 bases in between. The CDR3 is CSAGLLASGTDTQYF. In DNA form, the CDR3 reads TGCAGTGCCGGCCTCTTAGCTTCGGGCACAGATACGCAGTATTTT.

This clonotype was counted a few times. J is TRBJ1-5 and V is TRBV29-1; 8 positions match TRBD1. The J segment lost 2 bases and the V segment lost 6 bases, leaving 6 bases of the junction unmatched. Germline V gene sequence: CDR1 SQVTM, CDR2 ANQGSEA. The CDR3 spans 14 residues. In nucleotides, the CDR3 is TGCAGCGTCGGGACAGGAATGGGCAATCAGCCCCAGCATTTT. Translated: CSVGTGMGNQPQHF.

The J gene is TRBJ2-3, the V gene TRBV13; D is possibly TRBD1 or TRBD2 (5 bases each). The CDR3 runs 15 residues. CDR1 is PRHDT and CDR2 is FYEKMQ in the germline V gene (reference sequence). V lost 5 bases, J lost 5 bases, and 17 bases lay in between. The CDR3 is CASSPGTYLGDTQYF. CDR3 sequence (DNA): TGTGCCAGCAGCCCAGGGACCTACCTTGGAGATACGCAGTATTTT.

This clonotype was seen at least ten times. CDR3 nucleotide sequence: TGCAGTGCTAGTCGGGGAAGGGATAGCAATCAGCCCCAGCATTTT. It is translated as CSASRGRDSNQPQHF. The gene calls are TRBV20-1 and TRBJ1-5; D gene ambiguous. Trimming stripped 3 bases from V and 0 bases from J, with 12 bases between. This CDR3 has 15 residues. Germline loops: CDR1 DFQATT, CDR2 SNEGSKA (reference sequence).

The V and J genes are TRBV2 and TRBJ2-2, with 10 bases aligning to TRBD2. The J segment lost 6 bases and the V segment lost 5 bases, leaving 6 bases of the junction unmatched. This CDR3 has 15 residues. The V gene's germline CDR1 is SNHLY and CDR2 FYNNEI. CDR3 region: CASSSSGRGAGELFF. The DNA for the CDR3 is TGTGCCAGCAGTTCTAGCGGGAGAGGGGCCGGGGAGCTGTTTTTT.

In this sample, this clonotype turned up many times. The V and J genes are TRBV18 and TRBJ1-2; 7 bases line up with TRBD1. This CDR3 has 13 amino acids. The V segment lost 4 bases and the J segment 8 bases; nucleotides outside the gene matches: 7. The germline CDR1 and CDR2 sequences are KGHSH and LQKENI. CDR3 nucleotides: TGTGCCAGCTCACTGAGTCAGGGGGAAGGCTACACCTTC. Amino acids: CASSLSQGEGYTF. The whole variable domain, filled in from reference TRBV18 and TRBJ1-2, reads NAGVMQNPRHLVRRRGQEARLRCSPMKGHSHVYWYRQLPEEGLKFMVYLQKENIIDESGMPKERFSAEFPKEGPSILRIQQVVRGDSAAYFCASSLSQGEGYTFGSGTRLTVV.

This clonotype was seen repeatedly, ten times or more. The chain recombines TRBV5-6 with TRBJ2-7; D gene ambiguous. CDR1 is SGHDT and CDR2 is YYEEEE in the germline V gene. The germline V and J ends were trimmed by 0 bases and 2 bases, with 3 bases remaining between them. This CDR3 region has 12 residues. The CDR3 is CASSLDAYEQYF. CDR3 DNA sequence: TGTGCCAGCAGCTTGGACGCCTACGAGCAGTACTTC. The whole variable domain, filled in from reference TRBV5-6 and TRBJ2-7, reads DAGVTQSPTHLIKTRGQQVTLRCSPKSGHDTVSWYQQALGQGPQFIFQYYEEEERQRGNFPDRFSGHQFPNYSSELNVNALLLGDSALYLCASSLDAYEQYFGPGTRLTVT.

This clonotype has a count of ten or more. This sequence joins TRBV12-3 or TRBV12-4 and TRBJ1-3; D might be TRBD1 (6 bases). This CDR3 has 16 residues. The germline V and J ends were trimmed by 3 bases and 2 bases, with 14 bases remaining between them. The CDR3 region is CASSLGARSAGNTIYF. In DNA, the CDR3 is TGTGCCAGCAGTTTGGGGGCGAGGTCCGCTGGAAACACCATATATTTT.

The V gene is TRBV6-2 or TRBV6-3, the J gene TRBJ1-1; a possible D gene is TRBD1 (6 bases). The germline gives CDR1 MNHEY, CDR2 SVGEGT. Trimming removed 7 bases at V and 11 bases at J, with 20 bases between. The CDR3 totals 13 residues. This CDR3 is CASTEQGFSSAFF. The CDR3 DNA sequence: TGTGCCAGCACGGAACAGGGTTTTTCAAGTGCTTTCTTT.

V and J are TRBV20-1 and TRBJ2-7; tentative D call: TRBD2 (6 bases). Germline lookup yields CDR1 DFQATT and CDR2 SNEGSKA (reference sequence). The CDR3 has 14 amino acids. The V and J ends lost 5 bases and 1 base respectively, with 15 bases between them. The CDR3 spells CSAEGLQESYEQYF. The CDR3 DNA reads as TGCAGTGCTGAGGGACTCCAGGAATCCTACGAGCAGTACTTC.

CDR3 sequence (DNA): TGTGCCAGCAGCCCCTCTGGGGGGAGCTGGTACGAGCAGTACTTC. It translates to CASSPSGGSWYEQYF. The chain has TRBV28 and TRBJ2-7, with D maybe TRBD2 (6 bases). This CDR3 is 15 amino acids long. The V gene's germline CDR1 is MDHEN and CDR2 SYDVKM. V shed 6 bases and J shed 4 bases, with 19 bases lying between them.

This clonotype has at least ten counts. The CDR3 here is CASSLARTRLPDNEQFF. CDR3 coding DNA: TGTGCCAGCAGCTTAGCGCGGACTAGACTTCCTGACAATGAGCAGTTCTTC. This chain links TRBV7-2 with TRBJ2-1; 7 nucleotides match TRBD2. J lost 5 bases, V lost 0 bases, and 10 bases had no gene match. The germline CDR1 and CDR2 sequences are SGHTA and FQGNSA. The CDR3 is 17 residues long.

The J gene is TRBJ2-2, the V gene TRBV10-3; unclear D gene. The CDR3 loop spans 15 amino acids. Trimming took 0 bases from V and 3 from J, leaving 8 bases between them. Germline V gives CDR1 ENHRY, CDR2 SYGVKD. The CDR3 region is CAISESGQHTGELFF. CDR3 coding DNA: TGTGCCATCAGTGAGTCGGGTCAGCACACCGGGGAGCTGTTTTTT.

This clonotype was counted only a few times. The CDR3 is CASLDRFDQETQYF. As DNA, the CDR3 is TGTGCCAGCCTAGACAGATTCGACCAAGAGACCCAGTACTTC. The V call is TRBV2, the J call TRBJ2-5; the D gene is possibly TRBD1 (5 bases). Trimming left V 8 bases short and J 0 bases short, with 13 bases between. The CDR3 has 14 amino acids. The germline V gene has CDR1 SNHLY and CDR2 FYNNEI.

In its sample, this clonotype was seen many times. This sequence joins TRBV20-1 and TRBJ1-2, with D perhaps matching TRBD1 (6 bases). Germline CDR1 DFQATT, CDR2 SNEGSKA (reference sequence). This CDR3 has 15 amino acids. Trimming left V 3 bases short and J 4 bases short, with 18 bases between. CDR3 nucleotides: TGCAGTGCTAGTCTGGCAGGGGCAGTCGGCTATGGCTACACCTTC. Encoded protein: CSASLAGAVGYGYTF.

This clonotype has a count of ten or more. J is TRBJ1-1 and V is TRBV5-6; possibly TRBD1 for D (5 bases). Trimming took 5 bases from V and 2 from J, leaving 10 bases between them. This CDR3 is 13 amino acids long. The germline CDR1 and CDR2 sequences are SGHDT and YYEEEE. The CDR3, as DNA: TGTGCCAGCAGTCGGGACGACAACACTGAAGCTTTCTTT. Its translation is CASSRDDNTEAFF. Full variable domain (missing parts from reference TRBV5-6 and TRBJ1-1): DAGVTQSPTHLIKTRGQQVTLRCSPKSGHDTVSWYQQALGQGPQFIFQYYEEEERQRGNFPDRFSGHQFPNYSSELNVNALLLGDSALYLCASSRDDNTEAFFGQGTRLTVV.

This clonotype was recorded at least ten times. The CDR3 loop is CASSESSPHQPQHF. CDR3 DNA sequence: TGTGCCAGCAGTGAATCAAGCCCCCATCAGCCCCAGCATTTT. The rearrangement uses TRBV6-1 and TRBJ1-5; D not resolved. The CDR3 extends over 14 amino acids. Germline CDR1 and CDR2: MNHNS and SASEGT. V lost 2 bases, J lost 5 bases, and 10 bases lay in between.

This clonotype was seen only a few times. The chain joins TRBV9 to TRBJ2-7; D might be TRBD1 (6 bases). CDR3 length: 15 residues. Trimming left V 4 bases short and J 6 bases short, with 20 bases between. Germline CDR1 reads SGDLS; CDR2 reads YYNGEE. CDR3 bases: TGTGCCAGCAGCCATGGCCGGGACAACCCCGTCGAGCAGTACTTC. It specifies CASSHGRDNPVEQYF.

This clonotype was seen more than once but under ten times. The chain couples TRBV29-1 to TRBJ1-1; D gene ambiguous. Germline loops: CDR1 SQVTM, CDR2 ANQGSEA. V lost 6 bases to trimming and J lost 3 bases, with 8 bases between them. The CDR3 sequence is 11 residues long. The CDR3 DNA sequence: TGCAGCGTCCGGACGGACACTGAAGCTTTCTTT. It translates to CSVRTDTEAFF.

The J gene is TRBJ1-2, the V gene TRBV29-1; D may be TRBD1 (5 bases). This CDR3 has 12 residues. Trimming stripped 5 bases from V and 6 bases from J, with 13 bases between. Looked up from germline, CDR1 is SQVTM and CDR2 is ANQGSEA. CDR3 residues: CSVTGTPDGYTF. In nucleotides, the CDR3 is TGCAGCGTTACCGGGACGCCCGATGGCTACACCTTC.

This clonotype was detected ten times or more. CDR3 sequence (DNA): TGTGCCAGCAGCACGGACAGGGGGCTCCGGAGCTCTGGGGCCAACGTCCTGACTTTC. It codes for CASSTDRGLRSSGANVLTF. The chain joins TRBV5-4 to TRBJ2-6; 11 bases align to TRBD1. V lost 4 bases to trimming and J lost 0 bases; unmatched junction nucleotides: 9. The CDR3 consists of 19 residues. The germline V gene has CDR1 SGHNT and CDR2 YYREEE (reference sequence).

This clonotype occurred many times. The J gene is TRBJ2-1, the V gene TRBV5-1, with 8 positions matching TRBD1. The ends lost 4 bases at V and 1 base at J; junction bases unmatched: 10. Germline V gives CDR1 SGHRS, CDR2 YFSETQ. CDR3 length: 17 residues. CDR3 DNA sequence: TGCGCCAGCAGCGGAGCCGGGACAGGCCTTTCCTACAATGAGCAGTTCTTC. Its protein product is CASSGAGTGLSYNEQFF.

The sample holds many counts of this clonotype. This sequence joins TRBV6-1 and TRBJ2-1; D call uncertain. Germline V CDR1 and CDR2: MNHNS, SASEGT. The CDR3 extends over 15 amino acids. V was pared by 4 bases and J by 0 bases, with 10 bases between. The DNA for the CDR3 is TGTGCCAGCAGTGTGGAAGCTTCCTCCTACAATGAGCAGTTCTTC. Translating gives CASSVEASSYNEQFF.

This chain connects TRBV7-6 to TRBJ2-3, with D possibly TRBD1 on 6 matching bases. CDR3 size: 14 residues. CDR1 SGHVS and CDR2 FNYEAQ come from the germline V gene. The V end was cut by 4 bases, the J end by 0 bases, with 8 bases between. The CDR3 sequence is CASSSTGSTDTQYF. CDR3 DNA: TGTGCCAGCAGCTCGACAGGAAGCACAGATACGCAGTATTTT.

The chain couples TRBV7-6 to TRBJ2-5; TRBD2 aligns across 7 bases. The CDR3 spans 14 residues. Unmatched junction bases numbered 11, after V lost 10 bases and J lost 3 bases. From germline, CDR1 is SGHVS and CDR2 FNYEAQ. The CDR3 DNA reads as TGTGCCACCCAGTCGGGGGGTTCCAAAGAGACCCAGTACTTC. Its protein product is CATQSGGSKETQYF.

CDR3 loop: CASSLAGGLKNEQFF. The CDR3 DNA follows: TGTGCCAGCAGCTTAGCGGGAGGGTTGAAGAATGAGCAGTTCTTC. The chain links TRBV7-2 to TRBJ2-1; TRBD2 aligns across 7 bases. The CDR3 covers 15 residues. Germline CDR1 is SGHTA and CDR2 is FQGNSA. J lost 7 bases, V lost 0 bases, and 6 bases had no gene match.

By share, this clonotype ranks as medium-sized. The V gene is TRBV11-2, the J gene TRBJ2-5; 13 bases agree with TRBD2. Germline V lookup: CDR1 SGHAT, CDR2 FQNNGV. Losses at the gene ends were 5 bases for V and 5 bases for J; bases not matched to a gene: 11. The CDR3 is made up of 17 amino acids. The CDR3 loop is CASSPIRTSGRGETQYF. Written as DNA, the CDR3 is TGTGCCAGCAGCCCGATTCGGACTAGCGGGAGAGGCGAGACCCAGTACTTC.

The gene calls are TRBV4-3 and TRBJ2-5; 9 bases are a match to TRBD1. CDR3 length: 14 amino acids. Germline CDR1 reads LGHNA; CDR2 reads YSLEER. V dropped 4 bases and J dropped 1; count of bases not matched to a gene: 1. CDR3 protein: CASSPTGGQETQYF. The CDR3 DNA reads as TGCGCCAGCAGCCCGACAGGGGGCCAAGAGACCCAGTACTTC.

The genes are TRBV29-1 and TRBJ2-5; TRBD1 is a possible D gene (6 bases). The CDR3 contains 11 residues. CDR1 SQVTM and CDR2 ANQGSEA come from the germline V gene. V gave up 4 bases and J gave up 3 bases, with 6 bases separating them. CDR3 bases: TGCAGCGTTGCAGGGGAAGAGACCCAGTACTTC. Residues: CSVAGEETQYF.